The source of this T cell receptor (beta chain) is a study of CD8+CD57+ T cells in acquired aplastic anemia. Study-wide points: Patients and controls were found to share some 30 CD8+ CDR3 sequences.

This clonotype was seen many times. Its antigen is currently unknown. Genomic DNA acted as the template from which TCR beta VDJ combination and CDR3 sequence profiling were carried out. TCRdb re-analysed the reads in MiXCR, keeping a single row per CDR3 protein. The sample contains some 200,000 distinct CDR3 sequences, around 32% of which appear only once. CDR1 is SGDLS and CDR2 is YYNGEE in the germline V gene. The V gene lost 4 bases and the J gene lost 4 bases, with 17 bases spanning the gap. CDR3 length: 15 amino acids. J is TRBJ1-2 and V is TRBV9; D possibly corresponds to TRBD1 (5 bases). The specimen was sorted CD4+, CD8+, or CD8+CD57+ T cells (not recorded which) from PBMCs. The TCR comes from a human donor in good health, serving as a control. This chain's CDR3 is CASSSSGRNPYGYTF. The CDR3 DNA reads as TGTGCCAGCAGCTCTTCGGGGCGGAACCCCTATGGCTACACCTTC.